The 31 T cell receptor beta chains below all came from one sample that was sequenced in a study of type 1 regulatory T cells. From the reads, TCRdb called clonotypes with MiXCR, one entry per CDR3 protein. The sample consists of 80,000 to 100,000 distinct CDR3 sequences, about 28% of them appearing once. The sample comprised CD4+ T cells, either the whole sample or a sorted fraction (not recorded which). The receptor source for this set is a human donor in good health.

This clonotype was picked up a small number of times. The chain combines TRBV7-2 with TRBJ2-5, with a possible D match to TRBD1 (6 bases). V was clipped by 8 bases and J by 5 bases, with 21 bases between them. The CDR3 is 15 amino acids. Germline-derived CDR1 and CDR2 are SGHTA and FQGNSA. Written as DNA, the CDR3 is TGTGCCAGCCGAAGGGACATCCCTCGTTTGGAGACCCAGTACTTC. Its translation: CASRRDIPRLETQYF.

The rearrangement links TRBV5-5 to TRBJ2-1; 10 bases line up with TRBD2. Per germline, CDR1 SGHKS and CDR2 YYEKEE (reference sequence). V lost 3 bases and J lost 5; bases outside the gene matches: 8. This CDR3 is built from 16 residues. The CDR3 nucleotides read TGTGCCAGCAGCTGGGCCCCCACTAGCGGGAACAATGAGCAGTTCTTC. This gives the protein CASSWAPTSGNNEQFF.

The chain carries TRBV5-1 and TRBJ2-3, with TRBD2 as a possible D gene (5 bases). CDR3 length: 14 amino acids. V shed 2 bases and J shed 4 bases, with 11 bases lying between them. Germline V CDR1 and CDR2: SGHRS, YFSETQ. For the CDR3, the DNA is TGCGCCAGCAGCTTTACAACAGCGGCAGATACGCAGTATTTT. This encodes CASSFTTAADTQYF. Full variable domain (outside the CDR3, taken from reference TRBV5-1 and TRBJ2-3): KAGVTQTPRYLIKTRGQQVTLSCSPISGHRSVSWYQQTPGQGLQFLFEYFSETQRNKGNFPGRFSGRQFSNSRSEMNVSTLELGDSALYLCASSFTTAADTQYFGPGTRLTVL.

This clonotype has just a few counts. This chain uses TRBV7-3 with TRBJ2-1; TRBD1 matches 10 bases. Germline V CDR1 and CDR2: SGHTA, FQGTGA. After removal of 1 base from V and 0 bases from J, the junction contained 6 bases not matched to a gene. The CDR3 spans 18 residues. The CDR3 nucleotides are TGTGCCAGCAGCTTAAAAGGTCGGACAGGGGGCTCCTACAATGAGCAGTTCTTC. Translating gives CASSLKGRTGGSYNEQFF.

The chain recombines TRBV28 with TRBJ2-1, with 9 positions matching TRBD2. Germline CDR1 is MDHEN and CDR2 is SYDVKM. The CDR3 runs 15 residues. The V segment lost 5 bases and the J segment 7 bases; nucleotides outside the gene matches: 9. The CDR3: CASSLGLAGKNEQFF. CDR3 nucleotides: TGTGCCAGCAGTCTGGGGCTAGCGGGAAAGAATGAGCAGTTCTTC.

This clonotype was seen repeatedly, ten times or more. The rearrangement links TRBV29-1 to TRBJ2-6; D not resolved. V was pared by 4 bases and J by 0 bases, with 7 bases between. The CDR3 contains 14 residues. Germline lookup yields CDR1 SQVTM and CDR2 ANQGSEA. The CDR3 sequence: CSVAADSGANVLTF. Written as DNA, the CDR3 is TGCAGCGTTGCCGCCGACTCTGGGGCCAACGTCCTGACTTTC.

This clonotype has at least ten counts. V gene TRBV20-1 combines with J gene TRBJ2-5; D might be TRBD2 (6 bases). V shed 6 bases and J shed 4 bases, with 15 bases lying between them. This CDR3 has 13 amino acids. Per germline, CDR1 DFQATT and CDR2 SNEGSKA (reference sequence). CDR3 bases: TGCAGTGCAATAGCGGTTCAGAGAGAGACCCAGTACTTC. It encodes CSAIAVQRETQYF.

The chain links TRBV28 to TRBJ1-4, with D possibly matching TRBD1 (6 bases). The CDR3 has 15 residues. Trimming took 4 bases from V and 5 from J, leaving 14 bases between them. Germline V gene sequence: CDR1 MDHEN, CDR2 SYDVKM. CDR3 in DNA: TGTGCCAGCAGTTCCCCGCTGGGGGCAAATGAAAAACTGTTTTTT. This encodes CASSSPLGANEKLFF. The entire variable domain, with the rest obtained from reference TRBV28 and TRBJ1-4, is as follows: DVKVTQSSRYLVKRTGEKVFLECVQDMDHENMFWYRQDPGLGLRLIYFSYDVKMKEKGDIPEGYSVSREKKERFSLILESASTNQTSMYLCASSSPLGANEKLFFGSGTQLSVL.

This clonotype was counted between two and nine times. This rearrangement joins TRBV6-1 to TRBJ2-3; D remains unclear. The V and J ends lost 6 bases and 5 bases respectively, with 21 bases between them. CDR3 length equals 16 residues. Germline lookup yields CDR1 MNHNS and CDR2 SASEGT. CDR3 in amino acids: CASRLAFGGLGDTQYF. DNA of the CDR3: TGTGCCAGCAGGCTGGCGTTCGGTGGGCTTGGAGATACGCAGTATTTT.

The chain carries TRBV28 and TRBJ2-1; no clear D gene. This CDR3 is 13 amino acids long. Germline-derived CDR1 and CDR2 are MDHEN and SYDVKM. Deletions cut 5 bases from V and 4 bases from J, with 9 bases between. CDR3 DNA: TGTGCCAGCAGTACCCCCGAGTACAATGAGCAGTTCTTC. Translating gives CASSTPEYNEQFF.

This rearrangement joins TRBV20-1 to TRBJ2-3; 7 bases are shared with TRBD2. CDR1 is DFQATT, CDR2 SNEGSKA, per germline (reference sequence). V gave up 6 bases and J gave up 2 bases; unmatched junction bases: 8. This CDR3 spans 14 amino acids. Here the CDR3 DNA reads TGCAGTGCGACCAGGGAGGGGTCCACAGATACGCAGTATTTT. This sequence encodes CSATREGSTDTQYF.

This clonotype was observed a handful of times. Here the CDR3 reads CASSRAVDGYTF. DNA for the CDR3: TGTGCCAGTAGTCGGGCAGTCGATGGCTACACCTTC. The chain employs TRBV19 and TRBJ1-2, with D uncertain. The CDR3 has 12 amino acids. Trimming removed 5 bases from V and 6 bases from J, with 10 bases in between. Germline assignment: CDR1 LNHDA and CDR2 SQIVND (reference sequence). The full variable domain, in which reference TRBV19 and TRBJ1-2 provide the parts outside the CDR3, is DGGITQSPKYLFRKEGQNVTLSCEQNLNHDAMYWYRQDPGQGLRLIYYSQIVNDFQKGDIAEGYSVSREKKESFPLTVTSAQKNPTAFYLCASSRAVDGYTFGSGTRLTVV.

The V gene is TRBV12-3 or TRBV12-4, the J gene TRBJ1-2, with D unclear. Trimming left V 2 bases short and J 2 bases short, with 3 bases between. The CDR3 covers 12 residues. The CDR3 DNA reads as TGTGCCAGCAGTTTATCAAACTATGGCTACACCTTC. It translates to CASSLSNYGYTF.

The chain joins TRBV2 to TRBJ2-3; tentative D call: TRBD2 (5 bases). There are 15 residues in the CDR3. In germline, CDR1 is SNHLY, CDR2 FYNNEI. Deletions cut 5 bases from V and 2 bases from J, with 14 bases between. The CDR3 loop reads CASSPEGAITDTQYF. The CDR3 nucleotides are TGTGCCAGCAGTCCTGAGGGAGCGATCACAGATACGCAGTATTTT.

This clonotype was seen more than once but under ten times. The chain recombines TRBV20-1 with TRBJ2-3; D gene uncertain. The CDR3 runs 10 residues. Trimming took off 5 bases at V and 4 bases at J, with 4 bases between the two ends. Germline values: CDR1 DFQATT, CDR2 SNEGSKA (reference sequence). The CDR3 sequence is CSAGSDTQYF. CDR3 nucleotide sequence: TGCAGTGCTGGATCAGATACGCAGTATTTT.

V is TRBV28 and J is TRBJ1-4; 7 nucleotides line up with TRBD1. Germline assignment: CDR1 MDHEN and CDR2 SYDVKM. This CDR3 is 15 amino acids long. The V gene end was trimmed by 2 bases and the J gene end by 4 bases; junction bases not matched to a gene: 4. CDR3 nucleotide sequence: TGTGCCAGCAGTTTAAGTGGGACAGTTAATGAAAAACTGTTTTTT. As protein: CASSLSGTVNEKLFF.

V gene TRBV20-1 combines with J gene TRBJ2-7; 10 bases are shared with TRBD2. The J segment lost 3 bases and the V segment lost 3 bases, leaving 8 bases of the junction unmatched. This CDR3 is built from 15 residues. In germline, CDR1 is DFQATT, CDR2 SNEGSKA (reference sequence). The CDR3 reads CSASVLAGVSYEQYF. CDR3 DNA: TGCAGTGCTAGTGTCCTAGCGGGAGTTAGCTACGAGCAGTACTTC.

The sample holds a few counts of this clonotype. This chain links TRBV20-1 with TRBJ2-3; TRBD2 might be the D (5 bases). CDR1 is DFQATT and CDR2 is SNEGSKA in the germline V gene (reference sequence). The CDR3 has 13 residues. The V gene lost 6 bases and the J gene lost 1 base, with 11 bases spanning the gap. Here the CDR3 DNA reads TGCAGTGCCCCGGGAATCCGCACAGATACGCAGTATTTT. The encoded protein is CSAPGIRTDTQYF.

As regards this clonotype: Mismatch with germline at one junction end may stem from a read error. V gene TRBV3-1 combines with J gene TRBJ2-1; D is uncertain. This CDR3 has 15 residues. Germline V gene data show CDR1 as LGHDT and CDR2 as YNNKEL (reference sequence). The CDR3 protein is CACSQDPVTNNEQFF. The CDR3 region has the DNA TGTGCCTGCAGCCAAGATCCGGTTACCAACAATGAGCAGTTCTTC.

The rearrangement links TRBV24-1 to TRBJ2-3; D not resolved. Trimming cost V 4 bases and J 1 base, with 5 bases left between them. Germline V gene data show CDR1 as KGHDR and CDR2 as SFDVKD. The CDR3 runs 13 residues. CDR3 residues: CATSDQGTDTQYF. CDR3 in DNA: TGTGCCACCAGTGACCAGGGCACAGATACGCAGTATTTT.

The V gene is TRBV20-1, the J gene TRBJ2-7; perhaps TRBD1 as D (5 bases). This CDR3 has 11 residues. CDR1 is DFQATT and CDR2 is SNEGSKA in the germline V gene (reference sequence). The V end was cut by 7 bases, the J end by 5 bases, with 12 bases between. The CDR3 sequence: CSVERQNEQYF. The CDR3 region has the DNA TGCAGTGTAGAAAGACAGAACGAGCAGTACTTC.

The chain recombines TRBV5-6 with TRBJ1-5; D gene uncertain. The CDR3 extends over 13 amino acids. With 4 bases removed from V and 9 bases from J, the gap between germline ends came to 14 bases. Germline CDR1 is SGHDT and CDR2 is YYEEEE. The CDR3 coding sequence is TGTGCCAGCAGCCTAAACCGGAACCCGCCCCAGCATTTT. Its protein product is CASSLNRNPPQHF.

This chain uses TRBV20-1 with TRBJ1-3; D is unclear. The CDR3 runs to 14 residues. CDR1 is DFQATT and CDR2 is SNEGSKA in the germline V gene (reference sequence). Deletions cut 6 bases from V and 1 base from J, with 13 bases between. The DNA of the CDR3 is TGCAGTGCATCCAAACAAGGATCTGGAAACACCATATATTTT. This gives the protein CSASKQGSGNTIYF.

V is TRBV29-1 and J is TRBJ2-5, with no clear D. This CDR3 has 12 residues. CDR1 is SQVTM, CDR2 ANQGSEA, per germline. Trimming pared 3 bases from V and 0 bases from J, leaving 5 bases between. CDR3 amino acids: CSVEQNQETQYF. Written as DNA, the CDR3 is TGCAGCGTTGAGCAGAACCAAGAGACCCAGTACTTC.

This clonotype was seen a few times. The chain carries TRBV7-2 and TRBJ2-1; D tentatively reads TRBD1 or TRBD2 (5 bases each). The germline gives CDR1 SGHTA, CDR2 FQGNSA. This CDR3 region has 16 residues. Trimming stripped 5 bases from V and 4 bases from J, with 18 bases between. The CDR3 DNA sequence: TGTGCCAGCAGCCCACCGGGACGGCTTGATTACAATGAGCAGTTCTTC. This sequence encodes CASSPPGRLDYNEQFF.

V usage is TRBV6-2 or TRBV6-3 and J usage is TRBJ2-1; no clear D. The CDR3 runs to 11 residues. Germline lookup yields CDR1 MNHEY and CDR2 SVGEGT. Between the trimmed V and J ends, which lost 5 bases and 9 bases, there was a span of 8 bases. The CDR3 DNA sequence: TGTGCCAGCAGTGTAGTCACTGAGCAGTTCTTC. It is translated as CASSVVTEQFF.

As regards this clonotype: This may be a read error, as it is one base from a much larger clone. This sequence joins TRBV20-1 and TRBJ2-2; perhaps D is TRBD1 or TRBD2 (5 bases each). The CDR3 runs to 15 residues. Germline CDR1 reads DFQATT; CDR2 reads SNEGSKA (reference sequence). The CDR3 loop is CSARGMREGTGKLFF. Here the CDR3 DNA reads TGCAGTGCTAGAGGCATGAGGGAAGGGACCGGGAAGCTGTTTTTT.

Here the CDR3 reads CASSLSRGVRGLKNIQYF. Written as DNA, the CDR3 is TGTGCCAGCAGCTTGTCTCGGGGGGTTCGGGGCCTCAAAAACATTCAGTACTTC. This chain links TRBV7-9 with TRBJ2-4; 7 positions agree with TRBD2. Trimming took 3 bases from V and 3 from J; bases not matched to a gene: 14. Germline CDR1 SEHNR, CDR2 FQNEAQ (reference sequence). The CDR3 length is 18 residues.

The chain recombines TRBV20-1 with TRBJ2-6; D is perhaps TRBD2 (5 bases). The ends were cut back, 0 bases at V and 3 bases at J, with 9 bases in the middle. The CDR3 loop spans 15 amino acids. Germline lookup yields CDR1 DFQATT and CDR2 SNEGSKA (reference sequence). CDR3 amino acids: CSARDGGGGANVLTF. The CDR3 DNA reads TGCAGTGCTAGAGATGGCGGAGGTGGGGCCAACGTCCTGACTTTC.

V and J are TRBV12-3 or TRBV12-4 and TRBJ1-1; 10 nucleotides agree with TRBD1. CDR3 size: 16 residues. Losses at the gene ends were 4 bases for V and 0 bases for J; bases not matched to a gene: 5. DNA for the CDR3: TGTGCCAGCAGTTCCGGGACAGGGGAAATGAACACTGAAGCTTTCTTT. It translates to CASSSGTGEMNTEAFF.

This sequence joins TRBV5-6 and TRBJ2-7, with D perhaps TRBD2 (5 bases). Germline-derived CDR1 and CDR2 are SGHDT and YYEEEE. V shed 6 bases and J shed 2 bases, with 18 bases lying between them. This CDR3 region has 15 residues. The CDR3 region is CASIRAGGDPYEQYF. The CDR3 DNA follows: TGTGCCAGCATCCGAGCTGGAGGAGACCCCTACGAGCAGTACTTC.